This TCR beta chain was documented in a study of T-cell memory formation after mild COVID-19. 5'RACE with constant-segment primers yielded barcoded, UMI-tagged TCR alpha and TCR beta cDNA libraries. One entry per CDR3 protein, called by TCRdb with MiXCR from the 5' RACE reads. In the table there are 120,000 or so distinct CDR3 sequences, less than 6.5% of which are singletons. This clonotype showed up many times. V gave up 5 bases and J gave up 5 bases; unmatched junction bases: 4. The CDR3 totals 14 residues. The TCR sequence derives from an adult woman who had mild COVID-19 (a few samples of this study predate the infection). Cell type and time point are not known. The chain recombines TRBV12-3 or TRBV12-4 with TRBJ2-7; 12 bases fit TRBD2. Source material: PBMCs or a T cell subset sorted from them (not recorded which). CDR3 residues: CASSPRLAGDEQYF. In DNA form, the CDR3 reads TGTGCCAGCAGTCCTCGACTAGCGGGAGACGAGCAGTACTTC.